The 2 T cell receptor beta chains given below trace back to one sample, sequenced in a study of shared clonotypes between healthy human individuals. Naive CD8 cells, CD45RO-negative and positively selected for CCR7, excluded terminally differentiated effector memory CD45RA+ cells. TCRdb's copy holds only in-frame clones and misses some; the assay was immunoSEQ multiplex PCR. The profile shows about 2 million clones, less than 95% of them singletons. Specimen: naive CD8+ T cells sorted from blood. These receptors originate from a man between 18 and 29 years old in good health.

The V and J genes are TRBV4-1 and TRBJ1-3, with no clear D. Germline V gene sequence: CDR1 MGHRA, CDR2 YSYEKL. The CDR3 runs to 15 residues. V dropped 4 bases and J dropped 0 bases, with 10 bases sitting between them. DNA for the CDR3: TGCGCCAGCAGCCCGGACGGGAGCTCTGGAAACACCATATATTTT. Encoded protein: CASSPDGSSGNTIYF.

The chain combines TRBV7-9 with TRBJ1-6; D ambiguous. The CDR3 extends over 17 amino acids. Per the germline V gene, CDR1 is SEHNR and CDR2 is FQNEAQ (reference sequence). Trimming removed 1 base from V and 0 bases from J, with 10 bases in between. This CDR3 reads CASSLEGESSYNSPLHF. Written as DNA, the CDR3 is TGTGCCAGCAGCTTAGAAGGAGAAAGCTCCTATAATTCACCCCTCCACTTT.